This T cell receptor beta chain was identified during a study of T-cell memory formation after mild COVID-19. This clonotype was detected a few times. TCRdb used MiXCR to reprocess the 5' RACE reads, holding one entry per CDR3 protein. The data contain about 340,000 distinct CDR3 sequences, around 13% of them seen just once; the ten biggest clones take up about 20%. There are 12 residues in the CDR3. The V and J ends lost 0 bases and 4 bases respectively, with 4 bases between them. Germline V CDR1 and CDR2: ENHRY, SYGVKD. The rearrangement joins TRBV10-3 to TRBJ2-7; D call uncertain. The sequenced material came from PBMCs or a T cell subset sorted from them (not recorded which). The clonotype comes from a man between 18 and 29 years old who had mild COVID-19 (a few samples of this study predate the infection). Cell type and time point are not known. The CDR3 sequence is CAISESGYEQYV. In DNA, the CDR3 is TGTGCCATCAGTGAGTCAGGTTACGAGCAGTACGTC.